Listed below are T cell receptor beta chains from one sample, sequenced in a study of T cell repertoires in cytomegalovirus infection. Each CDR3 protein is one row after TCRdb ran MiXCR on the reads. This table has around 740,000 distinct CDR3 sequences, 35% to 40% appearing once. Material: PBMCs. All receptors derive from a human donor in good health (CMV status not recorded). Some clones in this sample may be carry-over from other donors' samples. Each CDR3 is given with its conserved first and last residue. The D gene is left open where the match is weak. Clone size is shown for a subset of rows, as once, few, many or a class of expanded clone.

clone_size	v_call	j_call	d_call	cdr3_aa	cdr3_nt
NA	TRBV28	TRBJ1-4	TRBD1	CASRVTQGGQKLFF	TGTGCCAGCAGGGTGACACAGGGGGGACAAAAACTGTTTTTT
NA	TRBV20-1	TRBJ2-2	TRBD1	CSAPSRDRGTGELFF	TGCAGTGCTCCCTCCCGGGACAGAGGCACCGGGGAGCTGTTTTTT
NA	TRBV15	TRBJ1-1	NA	CATSDPSGGSTEAFF	TGTGCCACCAGCGACCCCTCGGGAGGATCTACTGAAGCTTTCTTT
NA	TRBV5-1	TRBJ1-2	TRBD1	CASSLMGQGLRNYGYTF	TGCGCCAGCAGCTTGATGGGACAGGGTCTACGAAACTATGGCTACACCTTC
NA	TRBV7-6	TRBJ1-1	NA	CASSLETALNTEAFF	TGTGCCAGCAGCTTAGAGACAGCCTTGAACACTGAAGCTTTCTTT
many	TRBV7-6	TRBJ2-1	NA	CASSFATGGSSYNEQFF	TGTGCCAGCAGCTTCGCGACTGGAGGAAGCTCCTACAATGAGCAGTTCTTC
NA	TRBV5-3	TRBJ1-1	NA	CASSRWGNTEAFF	TGTGCCAGCAGCCGATGGGGGAACACTGAAGCTTTCTTT
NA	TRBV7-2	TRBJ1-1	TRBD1	CASSLRQGWGAEAFF	TGTGCCAGCAGCCTAAGACAGGGTTGGGGGGCTGAAGCTTTCTTT
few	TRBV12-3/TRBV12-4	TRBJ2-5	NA	CASSFSVGGVSETQYF	TGTGCCAGCAGTTTTTCGGTTGGCGGGGTATCGGAGACCCAGTACTTC
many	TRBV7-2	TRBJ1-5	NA	CASSLGENQPQHF	TGTGCCAGCAGCCTAGGGGAGAATCAGCCCCAGCATTTT
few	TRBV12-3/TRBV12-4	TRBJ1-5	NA	CASSRGQINQPQHF	TGTGCCAGCAGCCGGGGACAAATCAATCAGCCCCAGCATTTT
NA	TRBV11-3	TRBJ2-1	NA	CASSLDGGNELFF	TGTGCCAGCAGCTTAGATGGGGGCAATGAGCTGTTCTTC
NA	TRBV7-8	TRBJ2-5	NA	CASSQVAATQETQYF	TGTGCCAGCAGCCAAGTCGCGGCAACCCAAGAGACCCAGTACTTC
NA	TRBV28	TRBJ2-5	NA	CASGSGFPETQYF	TGTGCCAGCGGATCAGGGTTCCCGGAGACCCAGTACTTC
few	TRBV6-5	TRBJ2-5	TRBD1	CASGARDREETQYF	TGTGCCAGCGGAGCGCGGGACAGGGAAGAGACCCAGTACTTC
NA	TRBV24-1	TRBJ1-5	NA	CATIPRGGSYQPQHF	TGTGCCACCATTCCCCGCGGGGGGTCCTATCAGCCCCAGCATTTT
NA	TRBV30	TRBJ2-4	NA	CAWRRRQQLAKNIQYF	TGTGCCTGGAGGAGGAGACAGCAGCTAGCCAAAAACATTCAGTACTTC
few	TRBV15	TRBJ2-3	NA	CATSRDPQDVTDTQYF	TGTGCCACCAGCAGAGATCCTCAGGACGTTACAGATACGCAGTATTTT
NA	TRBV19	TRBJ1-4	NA	CASSRSDEKLFF	TGTGCCAGTAGTAGAAGTGATGAAAAACTGTTTTTT
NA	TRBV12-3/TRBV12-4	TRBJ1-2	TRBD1	CASRWTGGNYGYTF	TGTGCCAGCAGATGGACAGGGGGGAACTATGGCTACACCTTC
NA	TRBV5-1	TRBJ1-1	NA	CASSRDFSNTEAFF	TGCGCCAGCAGCCGGGACTTTTCAAACACTGAAGCTTTCTTT
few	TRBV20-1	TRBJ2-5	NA	CSARAGPLKTQYF	TGCAGTGCTAGAGCCGGCCCGCTGAAGACCCAGTACTTC
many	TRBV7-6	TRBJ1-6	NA	CASSVTSLGSPLHF	TGTGCCAGCAGCGTAACAAGTTTGGGTTCACCCCTCCACTTT
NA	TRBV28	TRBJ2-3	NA	CASSPGGQITDTQYF	TGTGCCAGCAGCCCCGGGGGGCAAATAACAGATACGCAGTATTTT
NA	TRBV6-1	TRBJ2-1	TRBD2	CASSYDAGGYNEQFF	TGTGCCAGCAGTTACGATGCGGGAGGTTACAATGAGCAGTTCTTC
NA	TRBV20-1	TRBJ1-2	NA	CSAPTDSNYGYTF	TGCAGTGCTCCTACCGACAGTAACTATGGCTACACCTTC
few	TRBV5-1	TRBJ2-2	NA	CASSFDVGRTGELFF	TGCGCCAGCAGCTTCGACGTAGGGAGGACCGGGGAGCTGTTTTTT
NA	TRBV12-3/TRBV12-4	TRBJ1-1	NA	CASSPSNYLNTEAFF	TGTGCCAGCAGTCCCTCGAATTACTTGAACACTGAAGCTTTCTTT
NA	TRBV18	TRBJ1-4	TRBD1	CASSRRDSSGTAEKLFF	TGTGCCAGCTCACGCCGGGACAGCAGTGGGACTGCTGAAAAACTGTTTTTT
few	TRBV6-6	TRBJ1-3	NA	CASTRVRTVYSGNTIYF	TGTGCCAGCACCCGGGTGAGGACGGTCTACTCTGGAAACACCATATATTTT
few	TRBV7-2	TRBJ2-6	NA	CASSLVASIVSGANVLTF	TGTGCCAGCAGCTTAGTTGCTAGTATCGTCTCCGGGGCCAACGTCCTGACTTTC
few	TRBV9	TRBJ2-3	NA	CASSVTLAVTDTQYF	TGTGCCAGCAGCGTTACATTAGCGGTTACAGATACGCAGTATTTT
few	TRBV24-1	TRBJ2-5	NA	CATSDLRGPETQYF	TGTGCCACCAGTGACCTAAGGGGCCCGGAGACCCAGTACTTC
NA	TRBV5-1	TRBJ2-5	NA	CASSRQTQEPETQYF	TGCGCCAGCAGCAGGCAGACCCAAGAGCCGGAGACCCAGTACTTC
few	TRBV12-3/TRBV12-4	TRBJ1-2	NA	CASSFEIQGRFYGYTF	TGTGCCAGCAGTTTTGAGATACAGGGCAGGTTCTATGGCTACACCTTC
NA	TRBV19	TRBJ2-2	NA	CASWGLTGELFF	TGTGCCAGCTGGGGGCTGACCGGGGAGCTGTTTTTT
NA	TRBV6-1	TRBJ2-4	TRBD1	CASRQGAGGNIQYF	TGTGCCAGCAGACAGGGGGCCGGGGGAAACATTCAGTACTTC
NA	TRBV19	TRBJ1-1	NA	CASSIGQDIWRTEAFF	TGTGCCAGTAGTATAGGACAGGATATTTGGCGGACTGAAGCTTTCTTT
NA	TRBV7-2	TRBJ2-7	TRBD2	CASSLAFRSGTRPAYEQYF	TGTGCCAGCAGCTTAGCATTTCGGTCCGGGACTAGGCCTGCCTACGAGCAGTACTTC
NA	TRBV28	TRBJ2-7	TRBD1	CASSLHPPTGSSYEQYF	TGTGCCAGCAGTTTACACCCCCCGACAGGGAGCTCCTACGAGCAGTACTTC
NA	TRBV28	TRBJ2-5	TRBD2	CASSLAPGAGEETQYF	TGTGCCAGCAGTTTAGCCCCCGGAGCGGGGGAAGAGACCCAGTACTTC
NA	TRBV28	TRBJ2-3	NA	CASTPWGVSTDTQYF	TGTGCCAGCACTCCCTGGGGGGTTTCCACAGATACGCAGTATTTT
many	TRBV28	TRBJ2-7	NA	CASTVDPGRPYF	TGTGCCAGCACTGTGGATCCGGGACGGCCGTACTTC
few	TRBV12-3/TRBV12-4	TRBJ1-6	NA	CASSSPPGPGAGSPLHF	TGTGCCAGCAGTTCCCCACCGGGACCCGGGGCCGGTTCACCCCTCCACTTT
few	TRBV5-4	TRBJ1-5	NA	CASSLDGTWNQPQHF	TGTGCCAGCAGCTTGGATGGGACGTGGAATCAGCCCCAGCATTTT
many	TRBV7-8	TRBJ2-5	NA	CASSLGPIRETQYF	TGTGCCAGCAGCCTAGGTCCTATCCGAGAGACCCAGTACTTC
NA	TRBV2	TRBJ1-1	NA	CATDKNTEAFF	TGTGCCACCGACAAGAACACTGAAGCTTTCTTT
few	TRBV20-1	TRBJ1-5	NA	CSAREATPDDSNQPQHF	TGCAGTGCTAGGGAGGCGACCCCGGATGATAGCAATCAGCCCCAGCATTTT
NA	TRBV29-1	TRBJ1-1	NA	CSADNRNTEAFF	TGCAGCGCCGACAACCGAAACACTGAAGCTTTCTTT
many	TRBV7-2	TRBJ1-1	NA	CASSLARFSPEAFF	TGTGCCAGCAGCTTAGCGCGTTTTTCCCCTGAAGCTTTCTTT
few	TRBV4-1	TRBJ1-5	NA	CASSHALGGGQPQHF	TGCGCCAGCAGCCACGCCTTGGGGGGTGGTCAGCCCCAGCATTTT
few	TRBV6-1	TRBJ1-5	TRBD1	CASSEGTAGDQPQHF	TGTGCCAGCAGTGAGGGGACAGCCGGGGATCAGCCCCAGCATTTT
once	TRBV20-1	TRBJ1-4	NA	CSARVGQGLNEKLFF	TGCAGTGCTAGAGTTGGGCAGGGCCTCAATGAAAAACTGTTTTTT
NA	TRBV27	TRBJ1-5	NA	CAISHWGGNNQPQHF	TGTGCCATCAGCCATTGGGGGGGCAACAATCAGCCCCAGCATTTT
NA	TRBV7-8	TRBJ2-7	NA	CASSPLALNEQYF	TGTGCCAGCAGCCCTCTAGCCCTCAACGAGCAGTACTTC